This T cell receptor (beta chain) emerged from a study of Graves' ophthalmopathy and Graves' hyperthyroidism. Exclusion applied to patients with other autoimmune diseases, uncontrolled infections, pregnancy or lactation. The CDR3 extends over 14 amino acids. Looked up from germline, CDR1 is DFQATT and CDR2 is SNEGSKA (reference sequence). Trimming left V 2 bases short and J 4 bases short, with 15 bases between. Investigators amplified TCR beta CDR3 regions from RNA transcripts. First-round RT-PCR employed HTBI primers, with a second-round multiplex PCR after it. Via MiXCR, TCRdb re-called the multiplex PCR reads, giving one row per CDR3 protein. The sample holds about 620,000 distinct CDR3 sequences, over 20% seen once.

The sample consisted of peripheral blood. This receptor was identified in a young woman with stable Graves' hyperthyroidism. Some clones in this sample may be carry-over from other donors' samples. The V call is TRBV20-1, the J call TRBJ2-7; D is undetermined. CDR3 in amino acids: CSARKTLQPYEQYF. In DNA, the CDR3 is TGCAGTGCTAGAAAGACCCTGCAACCGTACGAGCAGTACTTC.